Below are 28 T cell receptor beta chains sequenced from a single sample in a study of control samples from healthy donors and cancer patients. TCRdb's copy holds only in-frame clones and misses some; the assay was immunoSEQ multiplex PCR. The table lists about 96,000 clones, 93% of them singletons. The sequencing input was blood. These TCRs come from a young man in good health.

V and J are TRBV9 and TRBJ2-1; 9 bases match TRBD2. The CDR3 has 14 residues. CDR1 and CDR2 (germline): SGDLS, YYNGEE. V gave up 2 bases and J gave up 7 bases; unmatched junction bases: 4. CDR3 coding DNA: TGTGCCAGCAGCGTTAGCGGGAGTTGGAATGAGCAGTTCTTC. This sequence encodes CASSVSGSWNEQFF.

This rearrangement joins TRBV21-1 to TRBJ1-1. TRBV21-1 is a known pseudogene. This CDR3 region has 11 residues. The CDR3 coding sequence is TGTGCCAGCAGCAAAGAGACTGAAGCTTTCTTT. As protein: CASSKETEAFF.

DNA of the CDR3: TGTGCCAGCAGCTACTCCCGGGTGTGGAACTATGGCTACACCTTC. Translating gives CASSYSRVWNYGYTF. The genes are TRBV11-2 and TRBJ1-2; D not certain. Germline assignment: CDR1 SGHAT and CDR2 FQNNGV. The CDR3 spans 15 residues. V was clipped by 4 bases and J by 2 bases, with 14 bases between them.

The V gene is TRBV12-3 or TRBV12-4, the J gene TRBJ2-5, with D hard to call. The V end lost 3 bases, the J end lost 5 bases, and 4 bases lay between the germline ends. This CDR3 has 11 residues. Here the CDR3 DNA reads TGTGCCAGCAGTTTGAGGGAGACCCAGTACTTC. This encodes CASSLRETQYF.

The sample holds one count of this clone. J is TRBJ2-1 and V is TRBV3-1 (or the pseudogene TRBV3-2); 13 positions match TRBD2. Germline V gene lookup returns CDR1 LGHDT and CDR2 YNNKEL (reference sequence). V trimming: 2 bases; J trimming: 6 bases; junction bases outside the gene matches: 1. This CDR3 has 15 residues. CDR3 coding DNA: TGTGCCAGCAGCCAACGACTAGCGGGAGGCAATGAGCAGTTCTTC. It is translated as CASSQRLAGGNEQFF.

This chain uses TRBV7-9 with TRBJ1-2; perhaps TRBD1 as D (5 bases). CDR3 size: 15 residues. Trimming left V 1 base short and J 7 bases short, with 16 bases between. The germline CDR1 and CDR2 sequences are SEHNR and FQNEAQ (reference sequence). CDR3 bases: TGTGCCAGCAGCTTAGATGGGGGGAATTTACCTGGCTACACCTTC. Protein sequence: CASSLDGGNLPGYTF.

The chain uses TRBV5-6 and TRBJ2-1; 7 bases map to TRBD2. Trimming took 4 bases from V and 6 from J; bases not matched to a gene: 4. The CDR3 loop spans 13 amino acids. The germline V gene has CDR1 SGHDT and CDR2 YYEEEE. CDR3 in amino acids: CASSAGVGNEQFF. CDR3 coding DNA: TGTGCCAGCAGCGCGGGAGTGGGCAATGAGCAGTTCTTC.

The chain carries TRBV19 and TRBJ1-1; D possibly corresponds to TRBD1 (5 bases). The CDR3 length is 16 residues. Trimming pared 8 bases from V and 1 base from J, leaving 20 bases between. Looked up from germline, CDR1 is LNHDA and CDR2 is SQIVND (reference sequence). Here the CDR3 reads CASEIGPGRTNTEAFF. In DNA, the CDR3 is TGTGCCAGTGAAATCGGGCCGGGACGTACGAACACTGAAGCTTTCTTT.

The V gene is TRBV20-1, the J gene TRBJ1-2; D possibly corresponds to TRBD1 (5 bases). Germline CDR1 DFQATT, CDR2 SNEGSKA (reference sequence). Deletions cut 3 bases from V and 2 bases from J, with 7 bases between. This CDR3 comprises 12 residues. The CDR3 protein is CSASRQNYGYTF. The CDR3 nucleotides are TGCAGTGCTAGTAGACAGAACTATGGCTACACCTTC.

The CDR3 DNA is TGTGCCAGTAGTATGGGGAGGGGCGCGGGGCACACCGGGGAGCTGTTTTTT. Translated, it gives CASSMGRGAGHTGELFF. V is TRBV19 and J is TRBJ2-2, with 7 positions matching TRBD2. The CDR3 is 17 amino acids. Trimming at V came to 3 bases and at J to 3 bases, leaving 10 bases not matched to a gene. The V gene's germline CDR1 is LNHDA and CDR2 SQIVND (reference sequence).

This rearrangement joins TRBV13 to TRBJ1-1, with D hard to call. V was pared by 4 bases and J by 1 base, with 10 bases between. The CDR3 is made up of 14 amino acids. In germline, CDR1 is PRHDT, CDR2 FYEKMQ (reference sequence). CDR3 DNA: TGTGCCAGCAGCTCACGAACACGGAACACTGAAGCTTTCTTT. Protein sequence: CASSSRTRNTEAFF.

The rearrangement joins TRBV7-6 to TRBJ1-2; D is perhaps TRBD1 (5 bases). The V end was cut by 2 bases, the J end by 5 bases, with 27 bases between. The CDR3 is 19 residues long. CDR1 and CDR2 from the germline V gene are SGHVS and FNYEAQ. CDR3 residues: CASSLLLRGGFWGGYGYTF. CDR3 DNA: TGTGCCAGCAGCTTATTGCTCCGTGGGGGGTTTTGGGGAGGATATGGCTACACCTTC.

The V gene is TRBV5-1, the J gene TRBJ2-3; either TRBD1 or TRBD2 may supply D (5 bases each). This CDR3 spans 13 amino acids. The V end lost 4 bases, the J end lost 5 bases, and 11 bases lay between the germline ends. Per germline, CDR1 SGHRS and CDR2 YFSETQ. The DNA for the CDR3 is TGCGCCAGCAGCCCTGGGGGTTTAGATACGCAGTATTTT. It specifies CASSPGGLDTQYF.

The V call is TRBV7-2, the J call TRBJ2-1; 8 nucleotides line up with TRBD2. V lost 5 bases to trimming and J lost 2 bases; unmatched junction nucleotides: 11. The germline CDR1 and CDR2 sequences are SGHTA and FQGNSA. The CDR3 is 17 amino acids. CDR3 coding DNA: TGTGCCAGCAGCCCACTCGGAGCGGGAGAACCCTACAATGAGCAGTTCTTC. Translation: CASSPLGAGEPYNEQFF. Complete variable domain (other parts from reference TRBV7-2 and TRBJ2-1): GAGVSQSPSNKVTEKGKDVELRCDPISGHTALYWYRQSLGQGLEFLIYFQGNSAPDKSGLPSDRFSAERTGGSVSTLTIQRTQQEDSAVYLCASSPLGAGEPYNEQFFGPGTRLTVL.

The chain recombines TRBV5-4 with TRBJ1-5; D is unresolved. Germline CDR1 and CDR2: SGHNT and YYREEE (reference sequence). The CDR3 is 18 residues long. The V end was cut by 4 bases, the J end by 0 bases, with 20 bases between. The CDR3 region has the DNA TGTGCCAGCAGCCCCGGCCCTAACCGTGGGTATAGCAATCAGCCCCAGCATTTT. Translated: CASSPGPNRGYSNQPQHF.

V and J are TRBV6-4 and TRBJ2-2; D may be TRBD1 (6 bases). The CDR3 extends over 13 amino acids. V was pared by 5 bases and J by 4 bases, with 8 bases between. Germline-derived CDR1 and CDR2 are MRHNA and SNTAGT. The CDR3 bases are TGTGCCAGCAGTCCACAGGGCACCGGGGAGCTGTTTTTT. Amino acids: CASSPQGTGELFF.

The chain carries TRBV2 and TRBJ1-2; 8 nucleotides match TRBD1. Germline trimming cut 4 bases from V and 0 bases from J; bases unmatched to any gene: 1. Germline V CDR1 and CDR2: SNHLY, FYNNEI. This CDR3 has 14 amino acids. CDR3 amino acids: CASSGTGSNYGYTF. The CDR3 nucleotides read TGTGCCAGCAGTGGGACAGGGTCTAACTATGGCTACACCTTC. Drawing the rest from reference TRBV2 and TRBJ1-2, the complete variable domain is EPEVTQTPSHQVTQMGQEVILRCVPISNHLYFYWYRQILGQKVEFLVSFYNNEISEKSEIFDDQFSVERPDGSNFTLKIRSTKLEDSAMYFCASSGTGSNYGYTFGSGTRLTVV.

The V and J genes are TRBV6-6 and TRBJ2-7; D not certain. This CDR3 region has 14 residues. The V and J ends lost 4 bases and 0 bases respectively, with 10 bases between them. Germline V gives CDR1 MNHNY, CDR2 SVGAGI (reference sequence). The CDR3 sequence: CASSSDPTSYEQYF. The CDR3 DNA reads TGTGCCAGCAGTTCGGACCCTACCTCCTACGAGCAGTACTTC.

The chain has TRBV15 and TRBJ1-2, with 7 positions matching TRBD1. Germline loops: CDR1 LNHNV, CDR2 YYDKDF (reference sequence). The CDR3 length is 15 residues. V was pared by 0 bases and J by 4 bases, with 5 bases of the junction left unmatched. The CDR3 sequence is CATSREQGTIYGYTF. The CDR3 bases are TGTGCCACCAGCAGAGAACAGGGGACAATCTATGGCTACACCTTC.

The chain recombines TRBV5-6 with TRBJ1-1; weak D call: TRBD1 (5 bases). With 4 bases removed from V and 5 bases from J, the gap between germline ends came to 21 bases. Germline loops: CDR1 SGHDT, CDR2 YYEEEE. The CDR3 totals 16 residues. CDR3 in amino acids: CASSPPPGRARTEAFF. The CDR3 DNA reads TGTGCCAGCAGCCCGCCGCCGGGCAGGGCCCGTACTGAAGCTTTCTTT.

The CDR3 bases are TGTGCCAGTAGTGTACCACCGGGATTGTTGCCAAGTATGTTATACGAGCAGTACTTC. This encodes CASSVPPGLLPSMLYEQYF. The chain combines TRBV19 with TRBJ2-7; D is perhaps TRBD2 (5 bases). CDR1 LNHDA and CDR2 SQIVND come from the germline V gene (reference sequence). This CDR3 spans 19 amino acids. Trimming cost V 5 bases and J 4 bases, with 30 bases left between them.

The chain has TRBV30 and TRBJ2-5, with D unresolved. Germline lookup yields CDR1 GTSNPN and CDR2 SVGIG (reference sequence). This CDR3 spans 12 amino acids. V shed 6 bases and J shed 5 bases, with 13 bases lying between them. The CDR3 coding sequence is TGTGCCTGCGGAGACTCAGCGGAGACCCAGTACTTC. This codes for CACGDSAETQYF.

V is TRBV27 and J is TRBJ1-2; D is ambiguous. This CDR3 region has 13 residues. The V gene's germline CDR1 is MNHEY and CDR2 SMNVEV (reference sequence). V shed 6 bases and J shed 2 bases, with 10 bases lying between them. CDR3 bases: TGTGCCAGCAGAGAGAGGGCAAACTATGGCTACACCTTC. It is translated as CASRERANYGYTF.

The V call is TRBV6-5, the J call TRBJ1-2; D is unclear. The CDR3 extends over 16 amino acids. Trimming shortened V by 0 bases and J by 4 bases, and 15 bases separated the two germline ends. Germline CDR1 reads MNHEY; CDR2 reads SVGAGI. CDR3 DNA: TGTGCCAGCAGTTACTCCTCGGTTGAGGGCCTCTATGGCTACACCTTC. Amino acid sequence: CASSYSSVEGLYGYTF.

Only one count was recorded for this clone. This chain links TRBV27 with TRBJ2-1; TRBD2 might be the D (6 bases). The V end lost 6 bases, the J end lost 1 base, and 10 bases lay between the germline ends. The CDR3 contains 14 residues. Germline loops: CDR1 MNHEY, CDR2 SMNVEV (reference sequence). The CDR3 DNA is TGTGCCAGCAGAGCCGGGAGTTCCTACAATGAGCAGTTCTTC. Translated, it gives CASRAGSSYNEQFF.

This clone was counted a single time. The chain is built from TRBV2 and TRBJ2-1; tentative D call: TRBD1 (6 bases). The CDR3 has 15 amino acids. Trimming removed 4 bases from V and 0 bases from J, with 10 bases in between. Germline V lookup: CDR1 SNHLY, CDR2 FYNNEI. The CDR3, as DNA: TGTGCCAGCAGTGCCGGACAGACCTCCTACAATGAGCAGTTCTTC. Its protein is CASSAGQTSYNEQFF.

The genes are TRBV6-5 and TRBJ2-3, with D possibly being TRBD2 (6 bases). V gave up 6 bases and J gave up 2 bases, with 12 bases separating them. The CDR3 is 14 residues long. The germline V gene has CDR1 MNHEY and CDR2 SVGAGI. CDR3 in DNA: TGTGCCAGCAGCCCCGGGACTGCCACAGATACGCAGTATTTT. This encodes CASSPGTATDTQYF.

The chain recombines TRBV6-1 with TRBJ1-2; D is uncertain. This CDR3 contains 14 residues. Trimming took off 1 base at V and 3 bases at J, with 9 bases between the two ends. The germline CDR1 and CDR2 sequences are MNHNS and SASEGT. The CDR3 DNA sequence: TGTGCCAGCAGTGAAGTGGCCGGTGACTATGGCTACACCTTC. Its translation: CASSEVAGDYGYTF.